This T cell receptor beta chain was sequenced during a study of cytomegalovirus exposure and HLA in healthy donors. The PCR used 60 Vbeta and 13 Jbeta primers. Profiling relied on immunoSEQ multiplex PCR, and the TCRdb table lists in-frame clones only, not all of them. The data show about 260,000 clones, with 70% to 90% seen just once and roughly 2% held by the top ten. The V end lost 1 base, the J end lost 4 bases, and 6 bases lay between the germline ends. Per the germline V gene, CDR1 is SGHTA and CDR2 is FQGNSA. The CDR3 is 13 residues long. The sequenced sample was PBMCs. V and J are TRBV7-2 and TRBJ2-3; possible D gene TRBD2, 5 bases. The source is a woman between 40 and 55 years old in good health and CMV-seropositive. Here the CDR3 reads CASSLGRSDTQYF. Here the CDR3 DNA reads TGTGCCAGCAGCTTAGGGAGGTCAGATACGCAGTATTTT.